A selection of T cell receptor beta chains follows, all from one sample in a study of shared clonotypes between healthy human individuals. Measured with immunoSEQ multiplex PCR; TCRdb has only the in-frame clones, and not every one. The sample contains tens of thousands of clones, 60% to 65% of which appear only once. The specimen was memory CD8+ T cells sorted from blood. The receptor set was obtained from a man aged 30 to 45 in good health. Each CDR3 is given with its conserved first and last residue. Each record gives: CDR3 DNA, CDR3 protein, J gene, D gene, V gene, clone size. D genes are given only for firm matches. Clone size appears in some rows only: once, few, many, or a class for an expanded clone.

TGTGCCAGCAGCAAATTACCCCCGGGACAGGGGAGGAACGGCAATGAGCAGTTCTTC	CASSKLPPGQGRNGNEQFF	TRBJ2-1	NA	TRBV21-1	NA
TGTGCCAGCAGCTCGGACACATCCTACAATGAGCAGTTCTTC	CASSSDTSYNEQFF	TRBJ2-1	NA	TRBV5-4	few
TGTGCCAGCAGTTTCCAACTAGCGGGAGGGGATGGCGAGCAGTACTTC	CASSFQLAGGDGEQYF	TRBJ2-7	TRBD2	TRBV28	few
TGTGCCAGCAGATATTACGAGCAGTACTTC	CASRYYEQYF	TRBJ2-7	NA	TRBV2	NA
TGTGCCAGCAGCTACGGAGTAGGGCGCACAGATACGCAGTATTTT	CASSYGVGRTDTQYF	TRBJ2-3	NA	TRBV7-6	NA
TGTGCCAGCAGCGCCGGGACTAGCGGGATCGAGGAGCAGTTCTTC	CASSAGTSGIEEQFF	TRBJ2-1	TRBD2	TRBV9	NA
TGTGCCAGCAGTGCCTACAATAGCAATCAGCCCCAGCATTTT	CASSAYNSNQPQHF	TRBJ1-5	NA	TRBV6-1	few
TGTGCCAGCAGTTTAGGGGCTAGCGGGAGAAATGAGCAGTTCTTC	CASSLGASGRNEQFF	TRBJ2-1	TRBD2	TRBV27	NA
TGCGCCAGCAGCCGGGATGATTCGACAGGGGAAGGGGAGACCCAGTACTTC	CASSRDDSTGEGETQYF	TRBJ2-5	TRBD1	TRBV5-1	NA
TGTGCCAGCAGCCAAGAAATAGGAGCGGACTATGGCTACACCTTC	CASSQEIGADYGYTF	TRBJ1-2	NA	TRBV4-2	NA
TGTGCCAGCAGCCCGGGAGGGGTCAGCGAGCAGTACTTC	CASSPGGVSEQYF	TRBJ2-7	TRBD2	TRBV14	NA
TGTGCCAGCAGTGAAATATTAGCTGAAGCTTTCTTT	CASSEILAEAFF	TRBJ1-1	NA	TRBV2	NA
TGCGCCAGCAGCCCCGGCCGGACAGAAAATGAAGCTTTCTTT	CASSPGRTENEAFF	TRBJ1-1	NA	TRBV5-1	once
TGTGCCAGCAGCCCTCTTTGGGGTCGGAATGAAAAACTGTTTTTT	CASSPLWGRNEKLFF	TRBJ1-4	NA	TRBV9	NA
TGTGCCAGCAGCTTAAGTGTGGATACGCAGTATTTT	CASSLSVDTQYF	TRBJ2-3	NA	TRBV7-9	NA
TGTGCCAGTAGTAAGGGATGGGGGGCCTACTCTGAAGCTTTCTTT	CASSKGWGAYSEAFF	TRBJ1-1	NA	TRBV19	medium-sized
TGTGCCAGCAGTGTACAGGGAAGCTCCTACGAGCAGTACTTC	CASSVQGSSYEQYF	TRBJ2-7	NA	TRBV25-1	NA
TGTGCCAGCAGCTTGGGGAGCCTCGAGCAGTACTTC	CASSLGSLEQYF	TRBJ2-7	NA	TRBV7-9	NA
TGTGCCAGCAGCTTGGATAGGGGCGGCACTGAAGCTTTCTTT	CASSLDRGGTEAFF	TRBJ1-1	NA	TRBV5-4	few
TGTGCCAGCAGCTACCTACAGGGTTATGTGAACACTGAAGCTTTCTTT	CASSYLQGYVNTEAFF	TRBJ1-1	NA	TRBV7-6	NA
TGTGCCAGCAGCGTACAGGGTCCGAACACCGGGGAGCTGTTTTTT	CASSVQGPNTGELFF	TRBJ2-2	NA	TRBV27	NA
TGTGCCAGCACCGAGGGACAGTACAATGAGCAGTTCTTC	CASTEGQYNEQFF	TRBJ2-1	TRBD1	TRBV7-9	NA
TGTGCCAGCAGTGACCAGGTGTGGCCCCAGCATTTT	CASSDQVWPQHF	TRBJ1-5	NA	TRBV2	NA
TGTGCCAGCAGCGAAACCGGGACTGGGGAGGAAAAACTGTTTTTT	CASSETGTGEEKLFF	TRBJ1-4	NA	TRBV9	once
TGCAGTGCTAGGACCGTAGAGACCCAGTACTTC	CSARTVETQYF	TRBJ2-5	NA	TRBV20-1	NA
TGTGCCAGCGCAAAACAGGGATATGGCTACACCTTC	CASAKQGYGYTF	TRBJ1-2	NA	TRBV27	NA
TGTGCCAGCAGCTTACTAGAAGAGACCCAGTACTTC	CASSLLEETQYF	TRBJ2-5	NA	TRBV11-3	many
TGTGCCAGCAGTGAAACTAGCGGGAGTGGGTCAGATACGCAGTATTTT	CASSETSGSGSDTQYF	TRBJ2-3	TRBD2	TRBV6-4	NA
TGTGCCACCAGCAAAGGACTAGCGGGAGATGATGAGCAGTTCTTC	CATSKGLAGDDEQFF	TRBJ2-1	TRBD2	TRBV15	NA
TGTGCCAGCAGCTTGGCCTGGGGGGCCATGAACACTGAAGCTTTCTTT	CASSLAWGAMNTEAFF	TRBJ1-1	NA	TRBV5-8	NA
TGTGCCATCAGGGATCTATCCTACGAGCAGTACTTC	CAIRDLSYEQYF	TRBJ2-7	NA	TRBV6-1	few
TGTGCCAGCAGTTTATTTACGTCAGCTAACTATGGCTACACCTTC	CASSLFTSANYGYTF	TRBJ1-2	NA	TRBV28	NA
TGCAGCGCAGAGGACAGGGATAAGGGGCTACACGGGGAGCTGTTTTTT	CSAEDRDKGLHGELFF	TRBJ2-2	TRBD1	TRBV29-1	many
TGTGCCAGCAGCTTACAAGAGACCCAGTACTTC	CASSLQETQYF	TRBJ2-5	NA	TRBV5-6	NA
TGTGCCAGCAGTGACGGGGTGGAGAGCTCCTACAATGAGCAGTTCTTC	CASSDGVESSYNEQFF	TRBJ2-1	NA	TRBV6-4	few
TGTGCCAGCACGATCGACAGGGTCGTAACCGGGGAGCTGTTTTTT	CASTIDRVVTGELFF	TRBJ2-2	TRBD1	TRBV6-5	NA
TGTGCCACCAGCAGTGGCCAGTCCTACGAGCAGTACTTC	CATSSGQSYEQYF	TRBJ2-7	NA	TRBV15	few
TGTGCCAGCAGCCCCCGCGGCGGGGGGAGTCAGCCCCAGCATTTT	CASSPRGGGSQPQHF	TRBJ1-5	NA	TRBV7-9	NA
TGTGCCTGGAGTGCCCCGACCCCGGGGGCCTACAATGAGCAGTTCTTC	CAWSAPTPGAYNEQFF	TRBJ2-1	NA	TRBV30	NA
TGCGCCAGCAGCCAAGAGGGGAGGGAGGGCCGGTATACGCAGTATTTT	CASSQEGREGRYTQYF	TRBJ2-3	TRBD2	TRBV4-3	NA
TGCGCCAGCAGCTTGAGAGGGAGGTCGTTGGATGAGCAGTTCTTC	CASSLRGRSLDEQFF	TRBJ2-1	NA	TRBV5-1	few